This entry concerns a single T cell receptor beta chain. Its antigen is as yet unknown. The sample originates from a study of CD8 T cells in ankylosing spondylitis. Regarding the study as a whole: CD8+ by phenotype, disease-linked clones were relatively rare in peripheral blood. Characteristic, it appeared, of ankylosing spondylitis blood was a TCR beta motif of 7 or 8 highly homologous variants.

It was by quantitative 5'-RACE with molecular barcodes that TCR beta libraries were made. TCRdb analysed the 5' RACE reads with MiXCR anew, one entry per CDR3 protein. The sample records around 340,000 distinct CDR3 sequences, about 15% being singletons. CDR1 and CDR2 from the germline V gene are SGHVS and FQNEAQ. The CDR3 spans 16 residues. Trimming shortened V by 0 bases and J by 0 bases, and 8 bases separated the two germline ends. V is TRBV7-8 and J is TRBJ2-2; perhaps TRBD1 as D (6 bases). Sequenced input: blood, either unsorted or a sorted T cell fraction (not recorded which). The origin of this receptor is a male donor with ankylosing spondylitis or in good health (not recorded which). The CDR3 nucleotides read TGTGCCAGCAGCTTAGCTCGGACAGCGAACACCGGGGAGCTGTTTTTT. As protein: CASSLARTANTGELFF.